This T cell receptor (beta chain) was profiled in a study of blood T cell repertoires in COVID-19. The wider study: Some COVID-19 samples were acute and others convalescent; all came from the United States, Italy and Spain. T cells, B-cell-depleted T cells, or PBMCs provided the cDNA or gDNA that served as material.

In germline, CDR1 is MDHEN, CDR2 SYDVKM. There are 13 residues in the CDR3. As for this clone: Relative to the germline gene, one junction end is altered; a read error may explain this.

Clones were sequenced by immunoSEQ multiplex PCR, and TCRdb holds only the in-frame ones, with some missing. The sample has some 39,000 clones, around 86% seen once. The receptor was isolated from a man in his forties with active COVID-19. The gene calls are TRBV28 and TRBJ2-7, with D possibly matching TRBD2 (7 bases). The sample taken for sequencing was peripheral blood. The DNA of the CDR3 is TGTGCCACCAGTTGGGGGGGGCCCTACGAGCAGTACTTC. This gives the protein CATSWGGPYEQYF. Supplemented by reference TRBV28 and TRBJ2-7, the full variable domain reads DVKVTQSSRYLVKRTGEKVFLECVQDMDHENMFWYRQDPGLGLRLIYFSYDVKMKEKGDIPEGYSVSREKKERFSLILESASTNQTSMYLCATSWGGPYEQYFGPGTRLTVT.